The 17 T cell receptor beta chains reported below all come from one sample, sequenced in a study of PD-1 blockade in classical Hodgkin lymphoma. Clones were read by immunoSEQ multiplex PCR, and TCRdb kept only the in-frame ones, dropping some. Of about 27,000 clones listed, approximately 85% were seen once; the top ten hold just under 2.5%. Time point meaning: cycle 4 day 1 (C4D1), after 5 to 7 weeks of nivolumab. There was relapse after autologous stem cell transplantation in every patient, and there was variation in brentuximab vedotin exposure. Magnetic negative selection purified CD4+ T cells from thawed PBMCs. Here the sequenced sample was CD4+ T cells from blood, taken before the fourth cycle of nivolumab. The receptors stem from a human donor with classical Hodgkin lymphoma.

This clone was picked up one time. The chain couples TRBV1 to TRBJ2-1; the table's D call, TRBD2, has no DNA check behind it. TRBV1 is termed a pseudogene. The CDR3 spans 17 residues. CDR3 loop: CTSSQEATSGKYNEQFF. The DNA for the CDR3 is TGCACCAGCAGCCAAGAGGCCACTAGCGGGAAATACAATGAGCAGTTCTTC.

The chain uses TRBV25-1 and TRBJ2-5; possibly TRBD1 for D (6 bases). CDR3 length: 14 amino acids. Germline V gives CDR1 MGHDK, CDR2 SYGVNS. Between the trimmed V and J ends, which lost 4 bases and 3 bases, there was a span of 12 bases. The CDR3 bases are TGTGCCAGCAGTGTCACAGGGCCCAAAGAGACCCAGTACTTC. Translated, it gives CASSVTGPKETQYF.

This chain uses TRBV6-5 with TRBJ1-5; unclear D gene. Germline V gene data show CDR1 as MNHEY and CDR2 as SVGAGI. Trimming took 1 base from V and 0 from J, leaving 10 bases between them. This CDR3 contains 16 residues. The CDR3 sequence: CASSYYPKGSNQPQHF. The DNA for the CDR3 is TGTGCCAGCAGTTACTACCCAAAGGGTAGCAATCAGCCCCAGCATTTT.

DNA for the CDR3: TGCGCCAGCAGCGGCAGAGACGGGCACACTGAAGCTTTCTTT. The encoded protein is CASSGRDGHTEAFF. The V and J genes are TRBV5-1 and TRBJ1-1, with no clear D. Deletions cut 4 bases from V and 3 bases from J, with 13 bases between. The CDR3 runs 14 residues. CDR1 and CDR2 (germline): SGHRS, YFSETQ. Variable domain in full (rest from reference TRBV5-1 and TRBJ1-1): KAGVTQTPRYLIKTRGQQVTLSCSPISGHRSVSWYQQTPGQGLQFLFEYFSETQRNKGNFPGRFSGRQFSNSRSEMNVSTLELGDSALYLCASSGRDGHTEAFFGQGTRLTVV.

The chain has TRBV4-1 and TRBJ1-3; TRBD1 is a possible D gene (6 bases). The CDR3 contains 18 residues. The germline V gene has CDR1 MGHRA and CDR2 YSYEKL. The germline V and J ends were trimmed by 3 bases and 2 bases, with 20 bases remaining between them. CDR3 amino acids: CASSQHPRGGPTGNTIYF. CDR3 nucleotides: TGCGCCAGCAGCCAGCACCCGAGGGGGGGCCCGACTGGAAACACCATATATTTT.

V and J are TRBV19 and TRBJ1-5; no firm D call. Trimming shortened V by 4 bases and J by 7 bases, and 14 bases separated the two germline ends. The CDR3 spans 14 residues. The V gene's germline CDR1 is LNHDA and CDR2 SQIVND (reference sequence). DNA for the CDR3: TGTGCCAGTAGTAGAAACAGCTTCGGGCAGCCCCAGCATTTT. This gives the protein CASSRNSFGQPQHF.

In its sample, this clone was seen a few times. The chain employs TRBV19 and TRBJ1-2, with TRBD1 matching 8 bases. The germline V gene has CDR1 LNHDA and CDR2 SQIVND (reference sequence). The CDR3 consists of 13 residues. V dropped 5 bases and J dropped 6; count of bases not matched to a gene: 5. The DNA for the CDR3 is TGTGCCAGTAGTGGACAGGGTCGAAATGGCTACACCTTC. Its translation: CASSGQGRNGYTF. Full variable domain (remainder filled in from reference TRBV19 and TRBJ1-2): DGGITQSPKYLFRKEGQNVTLSCEQNLNHDAMYWYRQDPGQGLRLIYYSQIVNDFQKGDIAEGYSVSREKKESFPLTVTSAQKNPTAFYLCASSGQGRNGYTFGSGTRLTVV.

CDR3 sequence: CSVDSTEAFF. The CDR3 DNA reads as TGCAGCGTTGATTCCACTGAAGCTTTCTTT. J is TRBJ1-1 and V is TRBV29-1; D not resolved. Between the trimmed V and J ends, which lost 3 bases and 4 bases, there was a span of 3 bases. The CDR3 is made up of 10 amino acids. Germline assignment: CDR1 SQVTM and CDR2 ANQGSEA.

The rearrangement links TRBV5-5 to TRBJ1-3; D is unclear. The CDR3 loop spans 12 amino acids. Germline CDR1 reads SGHKS; CDR2 reads YYEKEE (reference sequence). The V end lost 1 base, the J end lost 4 bases, and 3 bases lay between the germline ends. The DNA of the CDR3 is TGTGCCAGCAGCTTGTCCGGAAACACCATATATTTT. Translation gives CASSLSGNTIYF.

CDR3: CASSRGGRDQETQYF. The CDR3 nucleotides read TGCGCCAGCAGCAGAGGAGGAAGAGACCAAGAGACCCAGTACTTC. The chain carries TRBV5-1 and TRBJ2-5, with a possible D match to TRBD2 (5 bases). Trimming took 4 bases from V and 0 from J, leaving 13 bases between them. Germline V gene data show CDR1 as SGHRS and CDR2 as YFSETQ. CDR3 length equals 15 residues.

V and J are TRBV2 and TRBJ2-5; D perhaps matches TRBD1 (6 bases). The DNA end is more similar to TRBJ2-7, so the J call may be wrong. CDR1 and CDR2 from the germline V gene are SNHLY and FYNNEI. The CDR3 covers 14 residues. CDR3 sequence: CASSEQGQRDEQYF. The CDR3 DNA is TGTGCCAGCAGTGAACAGGGACAAAGGGACGAGCAGTACTTC.

The CDR3, as DNA: TGCGCCAGCAGCCGAGCCGGGACCGCTTACAATGAGCAGTTCTTC. This codes for CASSRAGTAYNEQFF. The genes are TRBV4-1 and TRBJ2-1; TRBD1 or TRBD2 may be the D gene (5 bases each). CDR1 MGHRA and CDR2 YSYEKL come from the germline V gene. V lost 4 bases, J lost 4 bases, and 14 bases lay in between. The CDR3 runs 15 residues.

This clone has just one count. This rearrangement joins TRBV7-8 to TRBJ1-1; weak D call: TRBD1 (6 bases). V was clipped by 5 bases and J by 11 bases, with 15 bases between them. The germline V gene encodes CDR1 SGHVS and CDR2 FQNEAQ. This CDR3 spans 12 amino acids. The CDR3 loop is CASSPGGQGAFF. CDR3 bases: TGTGCCAGCAGCCCCGGGGGGCAGGGGGCTTTCTTT.

This chain joins TRBV27 and TRBJ1-4; weak D call: TRBD1 (6 bases). From germline, CDR1 is MNHEY and CDR2 SMNVEV (reference sequence). Trimming left V 5 bases short and J 3 bases short, with 13 bases between. The CDR3 totals 15 residues. CDR3 coding DNA: TGTGCCAGCAGTCCCCGACAGGCTCCTAATGAAAAACTGTTTTTT. Amino acid sequence: CASSPRQAPNEKLFF.

The chain is built from TRBV20-1 and TRBJ2-1; perhaps TRBD2 as D (5 bases). Trimming cost V 6 bases and J 7 bases, with 10 bases left between them. Germline lookup yields CDR1 DFQATT and CDR2 SNEGSKA (reference sequence). The CDR3 runs 11 residues. The CDR3 reads CSASGFNEQFF. The CDR3 region has the DNA TGCAGTGCATCGGGGTTTAATGAGCAGTTCTTC.

This clone was seen only once. V is TRBV6-6 and J is TRBJ1-1; TRBD1 aligns across 12 bases. The CDR3 has 14 residues. With 4 bases clipped from V and 7 bases from J, the junction kept 4 bases outside the gene matches. Germline CDR1 MNHNY, CDR2 SVGAGI (reference sequence). The CDR3 here is CASSSGQGAHEAFF. CDR3 in DNA: TGTGCCAGCAGTTCGGGACAGGGGGCCCATGAAGCTTTCTTT.

The chain recombines TRBV13 with TRBJ2-2, with a weak D call TRBD2 (5 bases). Germline CDR1 is PRHDT and CDR2 is FYEKMQ (reference sequence). CDR3 length: 18 residues. V dropped 4 bases and J dropped 6 bases, with 24 bases sitting between them. The CDR3 sequence: CASSSRSTGITFAGELFF. The CDR3 DNA follows: TGTGCCAGCAGCTCTAGGTCCACGGGGATCACTTTCGCCGGGGAGCTGTTTTTT. Full variable domain (outside the CDR3, taken from reference TRBV13 and TRBJ2-2): AAGVIQSPRHLIKEKRETATLKCYPIPRHDTVYWYQQGPGQDPQFLISFYEKMQSDKGSIPDRFSAQQFSDYHSELNMSSLELGDSALYFCASSSRSTGITFAGELFFGEGSRLTVL.